This T cell receptor beta chain was sequenced in a study of shared clonotypes between healthy human individuals. Study background: The people who gave samples were two women and three men aged 18 to 49. Per donor, three plates held CD4 naive cells, three held CD4 memory, two held CD8 naive and one held CD8 memory. Study-level points and caveats: Naive subsets usually exceeded memory subsets in estimated richness.

A remark on this clone: Antigen specificity is unknown.

Positive CCR7 selection of CD45RO-negative cells yielded the naive CD8 cells, and terminally differentiated effector memory CD45RA+ cells were excluded. Each subset's genomic DNA was shared equally among a number of immunoSEQ plates. The table came from immunoSEQ multiplex PCR; TCRdb's copy has only in-frame clones and leaves some out. The data contain under 600,000 clones, 98% of them singletons. The sequencing sample was made of naive CD8+ T cells sorted from blood. The clonotype was recovered from a man younger than 40 in good health.

CDR3 bases: TGTGCCAGCAGGGGCGGGGGTAATCAGCCCCAGCATTTT. Its translation: CASRGGGNQPQHF. The chain has TRBV11-2 and TRBJ1-5; a weak D match, TRBD1 (5 bases). Germline values: CDR1 SGHAT, CDR2 FQNNGV. Between the trimmed V and J ends, which lost 6 bases and 4 bases, there was a span of 10 bases. This CDR3 comprises 13 residues.